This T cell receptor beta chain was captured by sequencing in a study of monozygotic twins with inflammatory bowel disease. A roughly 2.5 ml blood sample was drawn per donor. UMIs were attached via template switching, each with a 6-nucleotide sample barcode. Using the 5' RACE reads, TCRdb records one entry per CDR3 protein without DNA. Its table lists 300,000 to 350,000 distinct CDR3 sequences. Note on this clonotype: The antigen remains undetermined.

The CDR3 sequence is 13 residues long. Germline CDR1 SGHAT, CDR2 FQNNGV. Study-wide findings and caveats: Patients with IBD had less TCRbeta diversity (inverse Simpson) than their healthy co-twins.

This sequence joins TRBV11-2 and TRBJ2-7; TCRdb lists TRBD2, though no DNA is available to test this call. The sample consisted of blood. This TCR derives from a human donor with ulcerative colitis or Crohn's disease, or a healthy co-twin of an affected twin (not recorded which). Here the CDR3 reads CASSKWPAGEQYF.